The TCR beta chain under discussion was sequenced for a study of T cells in tuberculosis. Whole-study findings and limits: Active tuberculosis alpha repertoires lay closer to GMM-specific TCRs than controls'. Using the GMM-specific repertoire gave around 90% accuracy versus around 70% with motifs.

Concerning this clone: The antigen is unknown.

The V gene's germline CDR1 is KGHSH and CDR2 LQKENI. The CDR3 covers 13 residues. After removal of 8 bases from V and 3 bases from J, the junction contained 4 bases not matched to a gene. TCRdb's copy holds only in-frame clones and misses some; the assay was immunoSEQ multiplex PCR. The data contain around 30,000 clones, nearly 90% of them singletons. On average around 100,000 T cells per donor were immunosequenced. The specimen was PBMCs. The clonotype was recovered from a donor between 5 and 29 years old with latent tuberculosis or without tuberculosis infection. The J gene is TRBJ1-3, the V gene TRBV18; 7 positions agree with TRBD1. The CDR3 here is CASQTGDGNTIYF. The CDR3 nucleotides are TGTGCCAGCCAAACAGGGGATGGAAACACCATATATTTT.